This TCR beta chain is drawn from a study of cytomegalovirus exposure and HLA in healthy donors listed by TCRdb under 2017. Context from the whole study: In an earlier analysis of 550 to 750 of the donors, less than 350 Gb of sequence data and 117 million unique TCR beta sequences from about 180 million T cells were reported. An early release that covered more than 550 HLA-typed donors contained about 300 gigabases of sequencing data and about 93 million unique TCR sequences. Of the 398 genotyped donors, 65% to 90% fell in the genetic ancestry cluster associated with self-reported Caucasian donors. The study aimed to test whether signatures of past pathogen exposure could be identified by cataloging public T cell receptors. Using immunosequencing, the study profiled T cell repertoires from around 680 subjects and related those repertoires to cytomegalovirus serostatus. In addition to the first cohort of around 670 subjects, a separate validation cohort of approximately 130 different subjects was used. High-throughput TCR immunosequencing, statistical association of individual TCRs with disease status, and machine learning were combined to predict cytomegalovirus infection status. A later analysis re-examined previously published TCR beta repertoires from about 700 donors and added high-resolution HLA genotyping to investigate patterns of TCR occurrence. The later analysis used no new phenotypic data to find candidate immune exposures, relying instead on TCR beta sequences and their occurrence across donors. An earlier analysis of approximately 500 of the donors applied high-throughput TCR beta sequencing to assess whether each TCR beta V gene segment acted as functional or pseudogenic. Donor age, sex, ethnicity and CMV serostatus were compiled together with the repertoire data. A later genetic analysis used genome-wide SNP genotypes for about 55% of the 666 donors, treating that subset as a discovery cohort. All discovery cohort repertoires had been generated using a single sequencing platform. Both class I and class II loci were covered by HLA typing, at four-digit resolution. The number of typed donors differed by locus: 629-630 for A, B, C, DRB1 and DQB1; 500 to 550 for DQA1; over 600 for DPA1; and about 470 for DPB1. Because of strong linkage in the cohort, 4 to 6 DR-DQ haplotypes were treated as single units for association and clustering. Across some 400 genotyped donors of the cohort, an average of about 220,000 unique TCR beta nucleotide sequences per donor were sequenced, and roughly 20% of those sequences were non-productive.

The library relied on the immunoSEQ multiplex PCR assay. For the multiplex PCR, a mixture combining 60 forward primers for TCR Vbeta segments and 13 reverse primers for TCR Jbeta segments was used. The CDR3 region of rearranged TCR beta genes was amplified from genomic DNA by a multiplex PCR assay. The Illumina HiSeq System was used to sequence the amplified TCR beta libraries as 87-base-pair reads. The published analysis was carried out like this. A later analysis tallied tens of millions of unique TCR beta chains across the 666 repertoires, and roughly 11 million of those chains were shared by two or more donors. To remove PCR and sequencing errors, raw reads were error-corrected and collapsed into unique sequences using a nearest-neighbor algorithm that merged closely related sequences. V, D and J gene segments were assigned by aligning CDR3 sequences to IMGT reference sequences. Each retained sequence needed at least a six-nucleotide match to both a V gene segment and a J gene segment. Rearrangements were classified as productive when the CDR3 lacked stop codons and remained in frame with V and J, and all other rearrangements were classified as non-productive. Following IMGT convention, CDR3 was defined as the stretch from the second conserved V-encoded cysteine to the conserved J-encoded phenylalanine. The earlier analysis of about 560 of the donors excluded any sequence lacking an unambiguous match to a single V gene segment. In an earlier analysis of around 590 of the donors, a V segment was called functional when productive rearrangements were above 56.7%, and segregating when the standard deviation between donors exceeded 5%. A statistical classification framework was built for diagnosing cytomegalovirus status from the catalog of TCR beta chain sequences. In a later analysis, TCR nucleotide sequences were compared against IMGT/GENE-DB human TR gene sequences so that V and J genes could be assigned. The TCRdist pipeline was used in a later analysis to assign CDR3 sequences and most-parsimonious VDJ recombination scenarios. In a later analysis, every TCR beta chain was defined by the combination of its CDR3 amino acid sequence and its V-gene family, and reads without a unique V-gene family were dropped. To address suspected cross-contamination and a sequencing artifact, a later analysis removed around 600 highly shared, low-generation-probability nucleotide sequences. A later analysis calculated a clonal expansion index for each public chain from normalized within-repertoire ranks of inferred template counts. A later analysis computed generation probabilities with a VDJ recombination model fitted to out-of-frame rearrangements, and checked the results against IGoR. Hypergeometric tests were used in a later analysis to score TCR-TCR, TCR-HLA and TCR-CMV co-occurrence, with a repertoire-size bias correction applied to the TCR pairs. In a later analysis, false discovery rates were estimated by permuting HLA or CMV assignments 20 times. In a later analysis, co-occurring TCRs were grouped using DBSCAN, with TCRdist sequence similarity added in when clustering inside HLA-allele-positive subsets. Repertoires with fewer than 30,000 or more than 120,000 public chains were left out of co-occurrence clustering, as were five repertoires with anomalous nucleotide sharing. This is the immuneACCESS table as TCRdb keeps it, with only in-frame sequences that have V and J called. A part of the clones is gone; compared with another copy, unresolved V genes explain less than half, and the rest is unexplained. Clone size and the V and J calls come from that table; the DNA yielded D and trimming. For this sample the table gives around 150,000 clones, of which approximately 71% were detected only once. Together, the top ten hold 4% to 5.5% of the sample.

The cohort was made up of 666 healthy bone marrow donors. At the time of sampling, all cohort members were nominally healthy, though unrecorded immune exposures were likely present. The donor tested CMV seropositive and was one of the 289 seropositive cohort members. Each donor provided a peripheral blood sample, and peripheral blood mononuclear cells were used for TCR beta sequencing. Genomic DNA extraction from the blood cell samples was performed with the Qiagen DNeasy Blood Extraction Kit. What the authors observed across the whole study: In this cohort, only TCR beta chains were sequenced, and detectable features were limited by the absence of alpha or paired-chain data. CMV serostatus was the only immune exposure information available for the cohort. Most TCR sequences were seen in very few donors, while some public TCRs were found in many individuals. Assigning TCR associations to individual alleles was difficult when HLA alleles, especially DR and DQ, strongly co-occurred. A cluster of highly shared sequence variants was judged likely to be a technical artifact of the sequencing pipeline. In vitro tests confirmed that a few of the cytomegalovirus-associated TCR beta chains recognize cytomegalovirus antigens. Cytomegalovirus status was reported to be diagnosed by the classifier with high specificity and sensitivity in both the original and validation cohorts. According to a later analysis, most CMV-associated TCR beta chains appeared to be HLA-restricted, and the HLA associations seemed to be driven largely by CMV exposure. Approximately 18 rarely observed V segments, including chromosome 9 orphons, were excluded from the earlier analysis of some 590 of the donors because counts were too low. Broadly in line with IMGT annotations, most TCR beta V segments showed up in productive rearrangements about 87% or about 30% of the time in an earlier analysis of 450 to 600 of the donors. The study listed 150 to 200 TCR beta chains as associated with cytomegalovirus. In a later genetic analysis, a missense DCLRE1C variant was associated with V-gene and J-gene trimming of TCR beta chains, and the association was replicated in an independent cohort. Compared with the roughly 670-donor mean, donors in an Asian-associated ancestry cluster had fewer N-insertions in productive TCRs, according to a later genetic analysis. The presence/absence analyses assumed that sequencing depth was roughly uniform across donors, and that assumption may not be true. The authors suggested that the approach could potentially be generalized to other disease states and immunological phenotypes. Several of the top co-occurrence clusters appeared to be linked to parvovirus B19, influenza, CMV and Epstein-Barr virus, according to a later analysis. A later analysis found that TCR association rates varied across HLA loci, with DRB1 alleles showing the most associated TCRs and HLA-C alleles the fewest. A later analysis associated about 17,000 TCR beta sequences with specific HLA alleles at a false discovery rate of 0.05. HLA typing was unavailable for some donors at each locus, so association tests used only the typed subset. Compared with equally common non-associated chains, HLA-associated TCR beta chains in a later analysis were more clonally expanded and had lower generation probabilities. The 87-base-pair reads could not distinguish some IMGT-functional V segments, including TRBV6-2 and TRBV6-3, so those segments were excluded. A further reported finding was that TCR beta sequences accurately predicted the HLA-A and HLA-B alleles for most subjects in the first cohort. Correlated functional status among segregating V segments might reflect linkage disequilibrium, but an unknown experimental factor could not be ruled out.

This clone was seen a handful of times. Its binding antigen is unknown. No much larger clone is present one base from it, and per-base qualities are unavailable. The CDR3 goes from the cysteine to the phenylalanine over 15 residues. Only the CDR3 region is kept as DNA, spanning 45 bases read in frame from base 1. CDR1 and CDR2, looked up from the germline V gene (reference sequence), are GTSNPN and SVGIG. Trimming takes 3 bases off V and 1 base off J; junction bases not matched to a gene: 4. The V gene is TRBV30 and the J gene is TRBJ2-2, with 8 bases matching TRBD2. Source material: PBMCs. This clonotype was obtained from a woman under 30 in good health and CMV-seropositive. The CDR3 in this case is CAWRRLAQNTGELFF. In nucleotide form, the sequence is TGTGCCTGGAGACGACTAGCGCAGAACACCGGGGAGCTGTTTTTT.